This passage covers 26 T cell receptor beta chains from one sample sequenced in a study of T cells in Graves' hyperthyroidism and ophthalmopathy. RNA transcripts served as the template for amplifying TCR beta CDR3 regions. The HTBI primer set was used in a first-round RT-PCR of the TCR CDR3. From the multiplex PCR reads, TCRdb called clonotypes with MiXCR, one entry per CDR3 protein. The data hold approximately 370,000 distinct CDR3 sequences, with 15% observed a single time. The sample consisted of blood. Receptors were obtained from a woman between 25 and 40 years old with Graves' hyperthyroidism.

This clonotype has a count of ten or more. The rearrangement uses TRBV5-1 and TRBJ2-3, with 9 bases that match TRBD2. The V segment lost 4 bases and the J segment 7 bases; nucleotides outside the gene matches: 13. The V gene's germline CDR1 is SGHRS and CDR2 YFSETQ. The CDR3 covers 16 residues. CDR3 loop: CASSRSGSSPGNTQYF. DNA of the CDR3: TGCGCCAGCAGCCGTAGCGGGAGCTCACCGGGAAATACGCAGTATTTT.

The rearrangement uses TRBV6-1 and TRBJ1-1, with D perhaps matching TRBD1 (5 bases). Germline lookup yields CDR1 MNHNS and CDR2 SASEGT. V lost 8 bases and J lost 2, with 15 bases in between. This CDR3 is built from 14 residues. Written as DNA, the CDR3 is TGTGCCAGCCGCCCTCGGGGCACCAACACTGAAGCTTTCTTT. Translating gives CASRPRGTNTEAFF.

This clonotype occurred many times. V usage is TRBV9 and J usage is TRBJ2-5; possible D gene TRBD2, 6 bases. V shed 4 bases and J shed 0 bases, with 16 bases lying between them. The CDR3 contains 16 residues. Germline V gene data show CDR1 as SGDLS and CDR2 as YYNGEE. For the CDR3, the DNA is TGTGCCAGCAGCTTGGAGGGACTGACGTACCAAGAGACCCAGTACTTC. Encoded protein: CASSLEGLTYQETQYF.

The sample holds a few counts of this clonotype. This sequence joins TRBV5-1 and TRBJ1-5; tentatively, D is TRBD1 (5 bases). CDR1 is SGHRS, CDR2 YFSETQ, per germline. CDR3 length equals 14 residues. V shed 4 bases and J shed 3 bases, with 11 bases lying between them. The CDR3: CASSPDSTNQPQHF. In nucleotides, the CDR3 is TGCGCCAGCAGCCCCGACAGCACCAATCAGCCCCAGCATTTT.

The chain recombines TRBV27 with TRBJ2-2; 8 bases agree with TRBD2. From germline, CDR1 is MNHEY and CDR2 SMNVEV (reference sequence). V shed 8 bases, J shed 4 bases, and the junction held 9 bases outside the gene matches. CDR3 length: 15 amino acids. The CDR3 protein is CASSPGGPRTGELFF. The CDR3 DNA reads TGTGCCAGCTCTCCGGGAGGGCCCCGCACCGGGGAGCTGTTTTTT.

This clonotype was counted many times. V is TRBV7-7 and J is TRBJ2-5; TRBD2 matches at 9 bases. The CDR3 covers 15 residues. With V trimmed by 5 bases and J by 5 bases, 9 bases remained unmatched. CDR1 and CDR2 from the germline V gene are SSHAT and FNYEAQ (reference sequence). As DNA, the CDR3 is TGTGCCAGCAGCCCAACCTCTAGCGGGACCGAGACCCAGTACTTC. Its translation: CASSPTSSGTETQYF.

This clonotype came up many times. In nucleotides, the CDR3 is TGCAGTGCTTCAGCGGGAGGCACAGATACGCAGTATTTT. Its translation is CSASAGGTDTQYF. The chain combines TRBV20-1 with TRBJ2-3; 8 bases match TRBD2. The V and J ends lost 5 bases and 1 base, in that order; junction bases with no gene match: 2. CDR3 size: 13 residues. Germline V CDR1 and CDR2: DFQATT, SNEGSKA (reference sequence).

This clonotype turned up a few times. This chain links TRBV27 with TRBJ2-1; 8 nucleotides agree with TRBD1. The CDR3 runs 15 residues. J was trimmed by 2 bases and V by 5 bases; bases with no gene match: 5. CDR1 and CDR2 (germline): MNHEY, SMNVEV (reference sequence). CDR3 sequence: CASSTTGEAYNEQFF. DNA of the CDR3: TGTGCCAGCAGTACGACAGGGGAGGCCTACAATGAGCAGTTCTTC.

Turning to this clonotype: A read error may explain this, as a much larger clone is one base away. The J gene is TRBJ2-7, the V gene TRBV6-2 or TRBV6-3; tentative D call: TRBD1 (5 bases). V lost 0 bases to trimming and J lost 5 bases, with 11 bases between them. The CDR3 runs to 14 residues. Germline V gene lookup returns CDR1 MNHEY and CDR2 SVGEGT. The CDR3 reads CASSYSGRAHEQYF. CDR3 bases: TGTGCCAGCAGTTACTCGGGCAGGGCCCACGAGCAGTACTTC.

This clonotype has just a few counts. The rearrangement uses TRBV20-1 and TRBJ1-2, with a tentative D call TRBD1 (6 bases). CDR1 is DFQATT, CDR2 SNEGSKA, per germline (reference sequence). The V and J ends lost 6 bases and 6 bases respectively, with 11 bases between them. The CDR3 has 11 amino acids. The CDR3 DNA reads TGCAGTGCACCAGGGGATCATGGCTACACCTTC. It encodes CSAPGDHGYTF.

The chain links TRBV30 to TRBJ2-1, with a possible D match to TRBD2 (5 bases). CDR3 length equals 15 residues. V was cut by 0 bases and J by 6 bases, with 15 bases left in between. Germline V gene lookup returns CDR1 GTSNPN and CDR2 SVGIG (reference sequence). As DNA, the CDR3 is TGTGCCTGGAGTGTTTCGGGGTATCGATTCAATGAGCAGTTCTTC. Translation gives CAWSVSGYRFNEQFF.

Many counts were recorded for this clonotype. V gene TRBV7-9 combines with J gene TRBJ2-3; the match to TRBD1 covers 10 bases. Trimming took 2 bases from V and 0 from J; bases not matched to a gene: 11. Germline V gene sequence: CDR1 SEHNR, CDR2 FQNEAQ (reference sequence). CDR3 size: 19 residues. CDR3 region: CASSLRDRGRISSTDTQYF. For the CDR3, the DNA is TGTGCCAGCAGCTTACGGGACAGGGGTCGCATTTCTAGCACAGATACGCAGTATTTT.

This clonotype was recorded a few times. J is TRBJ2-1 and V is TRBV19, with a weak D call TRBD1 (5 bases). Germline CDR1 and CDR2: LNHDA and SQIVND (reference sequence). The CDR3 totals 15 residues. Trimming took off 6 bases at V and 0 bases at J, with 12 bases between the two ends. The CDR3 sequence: CASSPQGSSYNEQFF. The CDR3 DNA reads TGTGCCAGTAGCCCCCAGGGCAGCTCCTACAATGAGCAGTTCTTC.

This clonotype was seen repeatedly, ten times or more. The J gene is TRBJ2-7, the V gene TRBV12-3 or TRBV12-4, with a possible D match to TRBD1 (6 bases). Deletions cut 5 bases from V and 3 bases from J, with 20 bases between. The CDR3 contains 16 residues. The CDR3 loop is CASSIIRGDTLYEQYF. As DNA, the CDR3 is TGTGCCAGCAGTATCATCCGAGGGGACACCCTCTACGAGCAGTACTTC.

This chain's CDR3 is CASSPQGYYEQYF. The CDR3, as DNA: TGTGCCAGCAGCCCACAGGGATACTACGAGCAGTACTTC. The chain couples TRBV5-5 to TRBJ2-7; TRBD1 might be the D (6 bases). This CDR3 region has 13 residues. The V end was cut by 4 bases, the J end by 3 bases, with 11 bases between. CDR1 is SGHKS and CDR2 is YYEKEE in the germline V gene (reference sequence). The complete variable domain, with remaining parts taken from reference TRBV5-5 and TRBJ2-7, reads DAGVTQSPTHLIKTRGQQVTLRCSPISGHKSVSWYQQVLGQGPQFIFQYYEKEERGRGNFPDRFSARQFPNYSSELNVNALLLGDSALYLCASSPQGYYEQYFGPGTRLTVT.

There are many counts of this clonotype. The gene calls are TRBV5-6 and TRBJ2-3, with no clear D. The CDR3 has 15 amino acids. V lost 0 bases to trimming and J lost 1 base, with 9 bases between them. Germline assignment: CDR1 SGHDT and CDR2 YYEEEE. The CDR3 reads CASSLALKGTDTQYF. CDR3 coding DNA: TGTGCCAGCAGCTTGGCGTTGAAGGGCACAGATACGCAGTATTTT.

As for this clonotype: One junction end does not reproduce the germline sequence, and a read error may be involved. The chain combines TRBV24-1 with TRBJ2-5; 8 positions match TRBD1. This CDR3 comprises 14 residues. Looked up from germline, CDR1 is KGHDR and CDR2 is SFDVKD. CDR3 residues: CATGDPTGVETQYF. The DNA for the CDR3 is TGTGCCACCGGTGACCCGACAGGGGTAGAGACCCAGTACTTC.

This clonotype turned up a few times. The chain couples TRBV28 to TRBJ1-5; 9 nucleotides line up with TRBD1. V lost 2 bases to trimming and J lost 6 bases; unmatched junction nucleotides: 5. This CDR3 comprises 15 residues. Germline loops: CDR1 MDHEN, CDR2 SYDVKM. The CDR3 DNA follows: TGTGCCAGCAGTTTAGTGACAGGGGGTTTTCAGCCCCAGCATTTT. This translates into CASSLVTGGFQPQHF.

CDR3 sequence reads: CASSEMLAGETQYF. The CDR3 DNA reads TGTGCCAGCAGTGAAATGCTAGCGGGAGAGACCCAGTACTTC. The chain combines TRBV2 with TRBJ2-5; 8 positions match TRBD2. The CDR3 is made up of 14 amino acids. Germline loops: CDR1 SNHLY, CDR2 FYNNEI. V lost 2 bases, J lost 4 bases, and 3 bases stayed unmatched.

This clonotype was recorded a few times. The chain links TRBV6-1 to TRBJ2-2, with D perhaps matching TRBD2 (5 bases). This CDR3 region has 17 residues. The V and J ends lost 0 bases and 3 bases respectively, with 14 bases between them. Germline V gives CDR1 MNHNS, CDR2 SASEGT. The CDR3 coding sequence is TGTGCCAGCAGTGAAGCGGCCCGGACTTTCGACACCGGGGAGCTGTTTTTT. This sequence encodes CASSEAARTFDTGELFF.

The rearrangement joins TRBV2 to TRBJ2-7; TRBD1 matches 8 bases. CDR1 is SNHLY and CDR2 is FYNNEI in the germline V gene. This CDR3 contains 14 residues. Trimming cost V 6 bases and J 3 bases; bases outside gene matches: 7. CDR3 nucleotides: TGTGCCAGCAGAACAGGGGGAACAAGCTACGAGCAGTACTTC. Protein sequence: CASRTGGTSYEQYF.

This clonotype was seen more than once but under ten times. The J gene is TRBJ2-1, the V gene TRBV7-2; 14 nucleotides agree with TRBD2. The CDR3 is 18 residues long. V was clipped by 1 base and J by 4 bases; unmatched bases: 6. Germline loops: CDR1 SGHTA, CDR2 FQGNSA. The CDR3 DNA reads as TGTGCCAGCAGCTTAGTGGGGACTAGCGGGAGTGTGTACAATGAGCAGTTCTTC. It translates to CASSLVGTSGSVYNEQFF.

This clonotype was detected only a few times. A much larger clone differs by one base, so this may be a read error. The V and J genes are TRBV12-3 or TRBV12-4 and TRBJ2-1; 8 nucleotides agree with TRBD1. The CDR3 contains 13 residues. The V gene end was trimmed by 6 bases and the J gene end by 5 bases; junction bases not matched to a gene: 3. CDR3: CASRRDRHNEQFF. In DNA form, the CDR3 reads TGTGCCAGCAGGCGGGACAGGCACAATGAGCAGTTCTTC.

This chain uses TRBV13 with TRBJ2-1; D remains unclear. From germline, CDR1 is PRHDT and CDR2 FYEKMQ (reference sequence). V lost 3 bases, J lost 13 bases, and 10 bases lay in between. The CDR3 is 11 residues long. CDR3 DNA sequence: TGTGCCAGCAGCTTTGGCGAGACCCAGTTCTTC. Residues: CASSFGETQFF.

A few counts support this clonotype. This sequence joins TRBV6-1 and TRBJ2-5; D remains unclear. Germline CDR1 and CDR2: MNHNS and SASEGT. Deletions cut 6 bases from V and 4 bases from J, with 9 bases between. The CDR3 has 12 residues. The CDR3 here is CASRGASETQYF. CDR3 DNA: TGTGCCAGCAGGGGTGCCTCAGAGACCCAGTACTTC.

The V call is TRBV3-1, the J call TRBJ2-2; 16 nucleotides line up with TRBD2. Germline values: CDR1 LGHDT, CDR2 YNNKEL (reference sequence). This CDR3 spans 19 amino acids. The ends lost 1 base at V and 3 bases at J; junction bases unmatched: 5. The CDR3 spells CASSQAGTSGRAYTGELFF. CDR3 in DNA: TGTGCCAGCAGCCAAGCCGGGACTAGCGGGAGGGCGTACACCGGGGAGCTGTTTTTT.